This T cell receptor beta chain was retrieved from a study of monozygotic twins with cystic fibrosis. Broader study findings: Monozygotic CF twin pairs shared significantly more nucleotide-identical clonotypes than unrelated CF individuals did.

The CDR3 length is 16 residues. Unmatched junction bases numbered 12, after V lost 6 bases and J lost 8 bases. The germline V gene has CDR1 KGHSH and CDR2 LQKENI. With regard to this clone: Its target is unknown.

Sequencing used immunoSEQ multiplex PCR; TCRdb keeps in-frame clones, though not all of them. The data contain roughly 15,000 clones, approximately 95% of them singletons. The receptor was derived from a girl aged 2 to 10 with cystic fibrosis. This chain connects TRBV18 to TRBJ2-1; TRBD2 aligns across 11 bases. Sequenced sample: blood. CDR3: CASSPTRLAGPHEQFF. The CDR3 nucleotides are TGTGCCAGCTCTCCAACACGACTAGCGGGACCCCATGAGCAGTTCTTC.